The present TCR beta chain was sequenced within a study of shared clonotypes between healthy human individuals. Turning to this clone: The antigen remains undetermined.

General study findings and limits: The sharing of approximately 5.1% of naive CD4 clonotypes was seen across a handful of donors. Among non-shared clonotypes, generation probabilities were lower than among those shared by all four donors.

Sequencing used immunoSEQ multiplex PCR; TCRdb keeps in-frame clones, though not all of them. The sample has about 1 million clones; about 76% are singletons. This clonotype originated in a man younger than 30 in good health. Sequencing was done on a sample of memory CD4+ T cells sorted from blood. The subset: CD45RA-negative fraction.

The CDR3 loop reads CASSFTGAPTQHF. CDR3 nucleotide sequence: TGTGCCAGCAGCTTCACCGGGGCCCCGACCCAGCATTTT. This rearrangement joins TRBV7-2 to TRBJ1-5; D is perhaps TRBD1 (5 bases). V lost 3 bases and J 11 bases, leaving 14 bases between the germline ends. CDR3 size: 13 residues. The germline V gene encodes CDR1 SGHTA and CDR2 FQGNSA.